This TCR beta chain was captured in a study of cytomegalovirus exposure and HLA in healthy donors. Study at large: Around 85 million unique TCR sequences came from HLA-typed donors in an early release.

13 Jbeta primers and 60 Vbeta primers were used for the PCR. Sequencing used immunoSEQ multiplex PCR; TCRdb keeps in-frame clones, though not all of them. With 30,000 to 35,000 clones in the sample, the ten largest clones hold 3% to 3.5%. Findings of the study overall: An Asian-associated ancestry cluster reportedly showed fewer N-insertions than the roughly 670-donor mean in a later analysis. Later analysis showed TCR association rates varying by HLA locus, highest for DRB1 and lowest for HLA-C. Earlier results showed most TCR beta V segments being productive about 87% or about 30% of the time.

The CDR3 covers 14 residues. The germline gives CDR1 SGDLS, CDR2 YYNGEE. Trimming stripped 5 bases from V and 2 bases from J, with 11 bases between. On this clone itself: What it recognizes is unknown.

V gene TRBV9 combines with J gene TRBJ1-3, with a tentative D call TRBD1 (5 bases). This receptor was obtained from a woman between 35 and 50 years old in good health and CMV-seropositive. Sequencing input: PBMCs. CDR3 coding DNA: TGTGCCAGCAGTGGACAACTAACTGGAAACACCATATATTTT. This codes for CASSGQLTGNTIYF.